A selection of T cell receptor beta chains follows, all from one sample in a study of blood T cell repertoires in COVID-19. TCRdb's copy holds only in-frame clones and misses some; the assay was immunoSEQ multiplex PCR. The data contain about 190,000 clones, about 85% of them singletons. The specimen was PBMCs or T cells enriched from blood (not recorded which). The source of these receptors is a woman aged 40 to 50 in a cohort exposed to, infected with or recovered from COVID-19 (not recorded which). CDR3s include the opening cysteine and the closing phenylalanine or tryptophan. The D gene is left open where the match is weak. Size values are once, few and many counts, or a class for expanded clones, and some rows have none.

cdr3_nt: TGCGCCAGCAGCCAAGCCGGGACAGGGCCGAGCAATCAGCCCCAGCATTTT; cdr3_aa: CASSQAGTGPSNQPQHF; j_call: TRBJ1-5; d_call: TRBD1; clone_size: .; v_call: TRBV4-1
cdr3_nt: TGTGCCAGCAGCCCCGGGGGACTAGCGGGGCGAGATACGCAGTATTTT; cdr3_aa: CASSPGGLAGRDTQYF; j_call: TRBJ2-3; d_call: TRBD2; clone_size: .; v_call: TRBV3-1/TRBV3-2
cdr3_nt: TGTGCCAGCAGCGCAGGGCCGGGGACAGCCACTGAAGCTTTCTTT; cdr3_aa: CASSAGPGTATEAFF; j_call: TRBJ1-1; d_call: TRBD1; clone_size: .; v_call: TRBV9
cdr3_nt: TGTGCCAGCACCCATCGAGACAGAACCTACGAGCAGTACTTC; cdr3_aa: CASTHRDRTYEQYF; j_call: TRBJ2-7; d_call: .; clone_size: few; v_call: TRBV25-1
cdr3_nt: TGTGCCAGCAGCCAAGTTCGGGGGGAGGGCCTTAATGAGCAGTTCTTC; cdr3_aa: CASSQVRGEGLNEQFF; j_call: TRBJ2-1; d_call: TRBD2; clone_size: .; v_call: TRBV3-1/TRBV3-2
cdr3_nt: TGTGCCAGTAGTACAGAGGGCGCCCCTGAAGCTTTCTTT; cdr3_aa: CASSTEGAPEAFF; j_call: TRBJ1-1; d_call: .; clone_size: .; v_call: TRBV19
cdr3_nt: TGTGCCAGCAGCTTAGAACTAGAAGTCGGGGAGCTGTTTTTT; cdr3_aa: CASSLELEVGELFF; j_call: TRBJ2-2; d_call: .; clone_size: .; v_call: TRBV13
cdr3_nt: TGTGCCAGCAGGACGGGACAGAACACCGGGGAGCTGTTTTTT; cdr3_aa: CASRTGQNTGELFF; j_call: TRBJ2-2; d_call: .; clone_size: .; v_call: TRBV6-5
cdr3_nt: TGTGCCAGCACCCTAGCGGGGGGGTACAATGAGCAGTTCTTC; cdr3_aa: CASTLAGGYNEQFF; j_call: TRBJ2-1; d_call: TRBD2; clone_size: .; v_call: TRBV27
cdr3_nt: TGTGCCAGCAGTTCGTCGAGGACAGGGGGCTATCAGCCCCAGCATTTT; cdr3_aa: CASSSSRTGGYQPQHF; j_call: TRBJ1-5; d_call: TRBD1; clone_size: .; v_call: TRBV6-5
cdr3_nt: TGTGCCAGCAGCCCAGGGGGGACAGATACGCAGTATTTT; cdr3_aa: CASSPGGTDTQYF; j_call: TRBJ2-3; d_call: .; clone_size: .; v_call: TRBV11-3
cdr3_nt: TGTGCCACCAGCGCTGAGGGATATGGCTACACCTTC; cdr3_aa: CATSAEGYGYTF; j_call: TRBJ1-2; d_call: .; clone_size: .; v_call: TRBV24-1
cdr3_nt: TGCGCCAGCAGCGACCCCAGGACAGGGTATGAAAAACTGTTTTTT; cdr3_aa: CASSDPRTGYEKLFF; j_call: TRBJ1-4; d_call: TRBD1; clone_size: .; v_call: TRBV5-1
cdr3_nt: TGTGCCAGCAGCCAAGAAGACAGGCGAAATCAGCCCCAGCATTTT; cdr3_aa: CASSQEDRRNQPQHF; j_call: TRBJ1-5; d_call: .; clone_size: .; v_call: TRBV7-8
cdr3_nt: TGTGCCAGCAGCCAAGAGCCCGGGACTAGCTACGAGCAGTACTTC; cdr3_aa: CASSQEPGTSYEQYF; j_call: TRBJ2-7; d_call: TRBD2; clone_size: .; v_call: TRBV4-2
cdr3_nt: TGTGCCAGCAGCTTAGCGCCTAGCGGGAGCAATGAGCAGTTCTTC; cdr3_aa: CASSLAPSGSNEQFF; j_call: TRBJ2-1; d_call: TRBD2; clone_size: .; v_call: TRBV7-9
cdr3_nt: TGTGCCAGCAGCGGTGTGGGGGAGGGTCTGGACGAGCAGTACTTC; cdr3_aa: CASSGVGEGLDEQYF; j_call: TRBJ2-7; d_call: TRBD2; clone_size: once; v_call: TRBV5-6
cdr3_nt: TGTGCCAGCTCAGGGGGGCCGAACACTGAAGCTTTCTTT; cdr3_aa: CASSGGPNTEAFF; j_call: TRBJ1-1; d_call: TRBD1; clone_size: .; v_call: TRBV27
cdr3_nt: TGTGCCAGCAGCCCCGTGGGCGGGAGGACCAAGGAGACCCAGTACTTC; cdr3_aa: CASSPVGGRTKETQYF; j_call: TRBJ2-5; d_call: TRBD2; clone_size: .; v_call: TRBV7-9
cdr3_nt: TGTGCCAGTAGCCCCTCAGGTAGCTCCTACAATGAGCAGTTCTTC; cdr3_aa: CASSPSGSSYNEQFF; j_call: TRBJ2-1; d_call: .; clone_size: once; v_call: TRBV19
cdr3_nt: TGTGCCACCAGCAGTAACTACGGGAGAGAGTTTTATAATTCACCCCTCCACTTT; cdr3_aa: CATSSNYGREFYNSPLHF; j_call: TRBJ1-6; d_call: .; clone_size: .; v_call: TRBV15
cdr3_nt: TGTGCCAGCAGTTGGGACAGGACTAAGGGAAACTATGGCTACACCTTC; cdr3_aa: CASSWDRTKGNYGYTF; j_call: TRBJ1-2; d_call: TRBD1; clone_size: .; v_call: TRBV27
cdr3_nt: TGTGCCAGCAGCCAAAAGAGGGAAACCGGGGAGCTGTTTTTT; cdr3_aa: CASSQKRETGELFF; j_call: TRBJ2-2; d_call: .; clone_size: .; v_call: TRBV3-1/TRBV3-2
cdr3_nt: TGTGCCAGCAGATGGACAGGGAATGAAAAACTGTTTTTT; cdr3_aa: CASRWTGNEKLFF; j_call: TRBJ1-4; d_call: TRBD1; clone_size: .; v_call: TRBV28